This T cell receptor beta chain was identified in a study of kidney transplant recipient with SARS-CoV-2 infection. The V gene lost 1 base and the J gene lost 4 bases, with 19 bases spanning the gap. The CDR3 consists of 17 residues. TCRdb called the reads again in MiXCR, with one record for every CDR3 protein. The sample lists 200,000 to 300,000 distinct CDR3 sequences, less than 35% occurring once. This clonotype was seen repeatedly, ten times or more. The chain links TRBV12-3 or TRBV12-4 to TRBJ1-2; D is undetermined. This receptor was obtained from a male patient between 25 and 39 years old who had COVID-19 and was a kidney transplant recipient. Some T cells may be provided by the graft donor. The material was a blood sample, obtained at baseline and on roughly day 110 from a kidney transplant recipient. CDR3 DNA: TGTGCCAGCAGTTTAGTATTCAGCTTCCGAAAGACCTATGGCTACACCTTC. It is translated as CASSLVFSFRKTYGYTF.